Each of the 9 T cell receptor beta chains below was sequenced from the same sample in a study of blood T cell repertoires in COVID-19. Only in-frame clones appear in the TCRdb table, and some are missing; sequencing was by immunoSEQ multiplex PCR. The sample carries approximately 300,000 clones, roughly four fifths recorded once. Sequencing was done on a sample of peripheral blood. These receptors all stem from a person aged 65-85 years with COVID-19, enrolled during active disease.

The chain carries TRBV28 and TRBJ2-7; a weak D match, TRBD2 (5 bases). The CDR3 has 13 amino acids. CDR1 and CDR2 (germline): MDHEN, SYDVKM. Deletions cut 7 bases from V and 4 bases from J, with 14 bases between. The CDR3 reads CASTPGLFYEQYF. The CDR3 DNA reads TGTGCCAGCACCCCCGGACTTTTTTACGAGCAGTACTTC.

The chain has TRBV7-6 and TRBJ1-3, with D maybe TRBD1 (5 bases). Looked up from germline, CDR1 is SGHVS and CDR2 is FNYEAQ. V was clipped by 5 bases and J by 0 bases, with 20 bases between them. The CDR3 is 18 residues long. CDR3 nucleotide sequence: TGTGCCAGCAGCCCTGGGGCTGGGGCAGCCAGCTCTGGAAACACCATATATTTT. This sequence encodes CASSPGAGAASSGNTIYF.

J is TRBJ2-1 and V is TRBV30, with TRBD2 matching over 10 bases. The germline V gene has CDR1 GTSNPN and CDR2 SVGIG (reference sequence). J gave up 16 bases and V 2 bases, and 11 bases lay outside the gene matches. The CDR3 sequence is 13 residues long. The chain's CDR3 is CAWSQGSGRINFF. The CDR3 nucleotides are TGTGCCTGGAGTCAAGGTAGCGGGAGGATAAATTTCTTC.

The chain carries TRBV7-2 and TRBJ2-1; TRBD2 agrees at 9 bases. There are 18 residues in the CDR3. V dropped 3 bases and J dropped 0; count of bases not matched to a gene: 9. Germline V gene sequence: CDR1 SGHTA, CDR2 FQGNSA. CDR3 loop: CASSFGLAGSSSYNEQFF. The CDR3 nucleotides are TGTGCCAGCAGCTTCGGGCTAGCGGGGAGCAGCTCCTACAATGAGCAGTTCTTC.

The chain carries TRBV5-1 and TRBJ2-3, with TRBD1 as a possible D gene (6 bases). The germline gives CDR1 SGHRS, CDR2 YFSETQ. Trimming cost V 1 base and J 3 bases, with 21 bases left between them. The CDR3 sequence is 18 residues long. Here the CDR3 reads CASSLWPTSGDRTDTQYF. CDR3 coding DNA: TGCGCCAGCAGCTTGTGGCCTACATCAGGGGACCGGACAGATACGCAGTATTTT.

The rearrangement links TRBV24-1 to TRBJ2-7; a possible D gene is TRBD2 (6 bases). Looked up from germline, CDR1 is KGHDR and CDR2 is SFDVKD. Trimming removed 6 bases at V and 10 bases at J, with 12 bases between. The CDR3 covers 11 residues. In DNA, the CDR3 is TGTGCCACCAGTATTCTGGGGGGACAGTACTTC. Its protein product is CATSILGGQYF.

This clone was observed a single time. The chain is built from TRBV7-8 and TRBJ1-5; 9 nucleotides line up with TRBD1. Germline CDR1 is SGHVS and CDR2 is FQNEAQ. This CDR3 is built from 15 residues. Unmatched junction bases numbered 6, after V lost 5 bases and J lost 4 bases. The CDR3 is CASSPGTGRNQPQHF. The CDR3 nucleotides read TGTGCCAGCAGCCCCGGGACAGGGCGAAATCAGCCCCAGCATTTT.

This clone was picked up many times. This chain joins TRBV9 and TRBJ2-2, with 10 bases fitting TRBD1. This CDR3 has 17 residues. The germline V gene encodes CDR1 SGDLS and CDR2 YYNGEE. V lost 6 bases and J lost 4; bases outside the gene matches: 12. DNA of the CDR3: TGTGCCAGCACCTTTAAACCCGGGACAGGGGCCACCGGGGAGCTGTTTTTT. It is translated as CASTFKPGTGATGELFF.

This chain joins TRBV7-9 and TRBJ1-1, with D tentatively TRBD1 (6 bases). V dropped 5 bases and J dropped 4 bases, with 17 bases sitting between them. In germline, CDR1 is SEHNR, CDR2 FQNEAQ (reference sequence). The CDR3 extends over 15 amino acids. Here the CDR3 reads CASSEQGRRSTEAFF. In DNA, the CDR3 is TGTGCCAGCAGCGAACAGGGCCGAAGGAGCACTGAAGCTTTCTTT.